The 16 T cell receptor beta chains reported below all come from one sample, sequenced in a study of patients and donors after allogeneic stem cell transplantation. In TCRdb, the RT-PCR reads were re-called with MiXCR into one record per CDR3 protein. The table records tens of thousands of distinct CDR3 sequences, under 7.5% of them present only once. Specimen: blood, either unsorted or a sorted T cell fraction (not recorded which). The receptors were gathered from a human donor who was either an allogeneic HSCT recipient or a stem cell or donor lymphocyte infusion donor (not recorded which). It is not recorded whose cells these are; they may come from a transplant donor.

This clonotype was counted many times. The CDR3, as DNA: TGCGCCAGCAGCTTGGCCTTCGGACTGCAGTACCAAGAGACCCAGTACTTC. This translates into CASSLAFGLQYQETQYF. The chain joins TRBV5-1 to TRBJ2-5, with D perhaps matching TRBD2 (5 bases). This CDR3 has 17 amino acids. Trimming shortened V by 0 bases and J by 0 bases, and 15 bases separated the two germline ends. Germline V lookup: CDR1 SGHRS, CDR2 YFSETQ.

The V call is TRBV20-1, the J call TRBJ2-3, with D hard to call. This CDR3 is 12 amino acids long. Germline CDR1 is DFQATT and CDR2 is SNEGSKA (reference sequence). Between the trimmed V and J ends, which lost 3 bases and 2 bases, there was a span of 6 bases. The CDR3: CSARDPTDTQYF. As DNA, the CDR3 is TGCAGTGCTAGGGACCCCACAGATACGCAGTATTTT.

This clonotype came up many times. The chain recombines TRBV11-2 with TRBJ1-6; D is unclear. Germline V gives CDR1 SGHAT, CDR2 FQNNGV. V gave up 4 bases and J gave up 8 bases, with 12 bases separating them. The CDR3 consists of 14 residues. CDR3 sequence (DNA): TGTGCCAGCAGCTCGACTGACACGGATTCACCCCTCCACTTT. This codes for CASSSTDTDSPLHF. The variable domain in full, with the rest retrieved from reference TRBV11-2 and TRBJ1-6, is EAGVAQSPRYKIIEKRQSVAFWCNPISGHATLYWYQQILGQGPKLLIQFQNNGVVDDSQLPKDRFSAERLKGVDSTLKIQPAKLEDSAVYLCASSSTDTDSPLHFGNGTRLTVT.

This clonotype was recorded a few times. The gene calls are TRBV6-6 and TRBJ2-5; D might be TRBD2 (5 bases). Trimming took off 2 bases at V and 12 bases at J, with 13 bases between the two ends. Germline CDR1 MNHNY, CDR2 SVGAGI (reference sequence). The CDR3 is made up of 12 amino acids. The CDR3 loop reads CASSYGSSGKYF. As DNA, the CDR3 is TGTGCCAGCAGTTACGGGTCCAGCGGAAAGTACTTC.

This clonotype showed up just a few times. The chain carries TRBV7-9 and TRBJ2-7; 9 nucleotides line up with TRBD1. The CDR3 extends over 14 amino acids. V dropped 5 bases and J dropped 2; count of bases not matched to a gene: 4. From germline, CDR1 is SEHNR and CDR2 FQNEAQ (reference sequence). The DNA for the CDR3 is TGTGCCAGCAGCCAGGGGACAGGGACCTACGAGCAGTACTTC. This codes for CASSQGTGTYEQYF.

This clonotype has a count of ten or more. This sequence joins TRBV27 and TRBJ2-1, with a weak D call TRBD2 (5 bases). V was clipped by 8 bases and J by 4 bases, with 21 bases between them. CDR1 is MNHEY and CDR2 is SMNVEV in the germline V gene (reference sequence). The CDR3 sequence is 16 residues long. The CDR3 loop reads CASGEIASLGYNEQFF. DNA for the CDR3: TGTGCCAGCGGTGAAATCGCTAGCTTGGGTTACAATGAGCAGTTCTTC.

This clonotype was recorded many times. The chain has TRBV5-5 and TRBJ2-2, with TRBD2 as a possible D gene (5 bases). CDR1 and CDR2 from the germline V gene are SGHKS and YYEKEE (reference sequence). The CDR3 is 12 amino acids. Trimming took off 3 bases at V and 5 bases at J, with 5 bases between the two ends. The CDR3 DNA is TGTGCCAGCAGCTGGACTACCGGGGAGCTGTTTTTT. This translates into CASSWTTGELFF. Combining the CDR3 with reference TRBV5-5 and TRBJ2-2 gives the whole variable domain DAGVTQSPTHLIKTRGQQVTLRCSPISGHKSVSWYQQVLGQGPQFIFQYYEKEERGRGNFPDRFSARQFPNYSSELNVNALLLGDSALYLCASSWTTGELFFGEGSRLTVL.

To note about this clonotype: A much larger clone lies one base from this, so it may be a read error. CDR3 coding DNA: TGTGCCAGCAGTGGGACACCTCAAGAGACCCAGTACTTC. This translates into CASSGTPQETQYF. The chain uses TRBV28 and TRBJ2-5; D may be TRBD1 (6 bases). V dropped 5 bases and J dropped 2 bases, with 9 bases sitting between them. The CDR3 has 13 amino acids. In germline, CDR1 is MDHEN, CDR2 SYDVKM.

At least ten counts were recorded for this clonotype. The chain recombines TRBV28 with TRBJ1-3; TRBD1 might be the D (5 bases). This CDR3 has 18 amino acids. Germline V gene data show CDR1 as MDHEN and CDR2 as SYDVKM. The V end lost 3 bases, the J end lost 0 bases, and 18 bases lay between the germline ends. CDR3 sequence reads: CASSFSRGPGGSGNTIYF. The CDR3 DNA is TGTGCCAGCAGTTTTTCAAGGGGACCAGGAGGCTCTGGAAACACCATATATTTT.

On this clonotype itself: One junction end does not reproduce the germline sequence, and a read error may be involved. J is TRBJ2-6 and V is TRBV7-8, with 7 bases lining up with TRBD2. Germline assignment: CDR1 SGHVS and CDR2 FQNEAQ. The CDR3 spans 17 residues. CDR3 nucleotides: TGTGCCAGGAGCTTCGGTGGACTAGTGTCTGGGGCCAACGTCCTGACTTTC. It codes for CARSFGGLVSGANVLTF.

Ten or more counts support this clonotype. The J gene is TRBJ2-2, the V gene TRBV20-1; TRBD1 might be the D (7 bases). Trimming removed 5 bases from V and 6 bases from J, with 16 bases in between. Looked up from germline, CDR1 is DFQATT and CDR2 is SNEGSKA (reference sequence). CDR3 length equals 14 residues. This CDR3 reads CSASQGGIAGELFF. CDR3 nucleotide sequence: TGCAGTGCTTCGCAGGGGGGTATCGCCGGGGAGCTGTTTTTT.

The chain uses TRBV3-1 and TRBJ2-7, with D perhaps given as TRBD1 or TRBD2 (5 bases each). Germline V lookup: CDR1 LGHDT, CDR2 YNNKEL (reference sequence). CDR3 size: 14 residues. Trimming shortened V by 2 bases and J by 0 bases, and 8 bases separated the two germline ends. The CDR3 loop reads CASSQYGTSYEQYF. The CDR3 region has the DNA TGTGCCAGCAGCCAATACGGGACCTCCTACGAGCAGTACTTC.

This clonotype is labeled medium-sized. The chain joins TRBV20-1 to TRBJ1-2, with D perhaps matching TRBD1 (6 bases). The CDR3 sequence is 14 residues long. V lost 5 bases and J 0 bases, leaving 13 bases between the germline ends. Germline lookup yields CDR1 DFQATT and CDR2 SNEGSKA (reference sequence). CDR3 loop: CSALRRTANYGYTF. The CDR3 DNA reads as TGCAGTGCTCTCCGTAGGACAGCTAACTATGGCTACACCTTC.

This clonotype appeared a few times. The chain couples TRBV24-1 to TRBJ2-3; D not certain. CDR3 length: 13 amino acids. The V and J ends lost 5 bases and 1 base respectively, with 6 bases between them. CDR1 is KGHDR, CDR2 SFDVKD, per germline. For the CDR3, the DNA is TGTGCCACCAGTGGGCAGGGCACAGATACGCAGTATTTT. Translation: CATSGQGTDTQYF.

The rearrangement uses TRBV7-3 and TRBJ2-2; 11 bases line up with TRBD2. The ends lost 4 bases at V and 5 bases at J; junction bases unmatched: 6. The CDR3 has 16 residues. Germline values: CDR1 SGHTA, CDR2 FQGTGA. CDR3 coding DNA: TGTGCCAGCAGCTCTACCCTAGCGGGAGGAACCGGGGAGCTGTTTTTT. Its translation is CASSSTLAGGTGELFF. Full variable domain (remainder filled in from reference TRBV7-3 and TRBJ2-2): GAGVSQTPSNKVTEKGKYVELRCDPISGHTALYWYRQSLGQGPEFLIYFQGTGAADDSGLPNDRFFAVRPEGSVSTLKIQRTERGDSAVYLCASSSTLAGGTGELFFGEGSRLTVL.

This clonotype was seen many times. V and J are TRBV5-1 and TRBJ2-5, with 9 bases identical to TRBD2. V shed 4 bases and J 5 bases; nucleotides not matched to a gene: 9. Germline V CDR1 and CDR2: SGHRS, YFSETQ. The CDR3 covers 15 residues. The CDR3 DNA follows: TGCGCCAGCAGCCCTCCCTTAGCGGGAGAGGAGACCCAGTACTTC. This translates into CASSPPLAGEETQYF. The full variable domain, completed using reference TRBV5-1 and TRBJ2-5, is KAGVTQTPRYLIKTRGQQVTLSCSPISGHRSVSWYQQTPGQGLQFLFEYFSETQRNKGNFPGRFSGRQFSNSRSEMNVSTLELGDSALYLCASSPPLAGEETQYFGPGTRLLVL.